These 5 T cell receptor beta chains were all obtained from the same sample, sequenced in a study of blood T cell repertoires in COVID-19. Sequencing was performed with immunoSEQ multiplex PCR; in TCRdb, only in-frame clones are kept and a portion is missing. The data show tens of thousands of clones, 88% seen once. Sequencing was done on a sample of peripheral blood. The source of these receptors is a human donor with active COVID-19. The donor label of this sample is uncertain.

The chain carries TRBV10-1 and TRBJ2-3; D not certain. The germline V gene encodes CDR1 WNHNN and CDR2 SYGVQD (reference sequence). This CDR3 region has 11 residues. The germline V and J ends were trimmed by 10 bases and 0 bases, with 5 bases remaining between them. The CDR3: CATQSTDTQYF. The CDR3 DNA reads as TGCGCCACCCAAAGCACAGATACGCAGTATTTT.

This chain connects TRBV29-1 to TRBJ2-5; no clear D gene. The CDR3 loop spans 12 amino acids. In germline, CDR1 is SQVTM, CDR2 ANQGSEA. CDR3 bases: TGCCAAGCGCGGTCCCCTGGGGAGACCCAGTACTTC. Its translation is CQARSPGETQYF.

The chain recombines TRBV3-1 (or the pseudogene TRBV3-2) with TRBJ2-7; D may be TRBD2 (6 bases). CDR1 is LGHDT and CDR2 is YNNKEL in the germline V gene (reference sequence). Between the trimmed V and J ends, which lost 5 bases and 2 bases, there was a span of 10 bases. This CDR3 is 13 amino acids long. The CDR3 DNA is TGTGCCAGCAGCTCGGGGGTGCCCTACGAGCAGTACTTC. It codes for CASSSGVPYEQYF.

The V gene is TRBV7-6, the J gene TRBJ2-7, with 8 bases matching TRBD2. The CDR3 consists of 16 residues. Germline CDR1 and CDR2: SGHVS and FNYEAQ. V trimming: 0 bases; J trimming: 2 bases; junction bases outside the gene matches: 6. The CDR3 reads CASSLAGRSGAYEQYF. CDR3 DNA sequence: TGTGCCAGCAGCTTAGCGGGCCGTAGCGGGGCCTACGAGCAGTACTTC.

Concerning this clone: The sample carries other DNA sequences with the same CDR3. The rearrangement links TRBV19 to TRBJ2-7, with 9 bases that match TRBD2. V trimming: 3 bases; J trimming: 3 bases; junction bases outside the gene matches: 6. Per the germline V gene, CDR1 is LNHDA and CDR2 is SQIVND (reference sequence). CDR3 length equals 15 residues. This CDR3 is CASSIESGRLYEQYF. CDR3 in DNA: TGTGCCAGTAGTATCGAAAGCGGGAGGCTCTACGAGCAGTACTTC.